Sequencing of this TCR beta chain was carried out in a study of CD8 T cells in Susac syndrome. Study conclusions and caveats: Clonal expansion was not observed in the Susac syndrome CD4+ T cell repertoires.

Random hexamers were used to reverse transcribe about 0.5 to 1 ug of RNA. Amplification of TCR beta CDR3 by immunoSEQ multiplex PCR spanned 54 Vbeta and 13 Jbeta. TCRdb used MiXCR to reprocess the immunoSEQ multiplex PCR reads, holding one entry per CDR3 protein. The sample holds 170,000 or so distinct CDR3 sequences; 85% to 95% are singletons and the top ten take 0.12%. V lost 3 bases and J lost 4; bases outside the gene matches: 2. CDR3 length equals 15 residues. CDR1 and CDR2 from the germline V gene are MDHEN and SYDVKM. In regard to this clonotype: What it binds is not known.

This TCR came from a human donor with Susac syndrome. The sequenced sample consisted of CD4+ T cells from PBMCs. The rearrangement links TRBV28 to TRBJ2-1; 11 bases align to TRBD2. The CDR3 nucleotides read TGTGCCAGCAGTTTGGCTAGCGGGGGGTACAATGAGCAGTTCTTC. Residues: CASSLASGGYNEQFF.